This T cell receptor (beta chain) was obtained from a study of regulatory T cells in long-lasting Graves disease. Study findings and constraints: Patients with persistent disease shared 2,500 or so public clonotypes, outpacing the roughly 950 shared by new patients. Those with persistent Graves' had less TCR diversity than newly diagnosed patients. Exclusively peripheral blood, rather than thyroid tissue, was studied.

The sample holds many counts of this clonotype. Antigen unknown. Construction of the TCR beta libraries employed iRepertoire HTBI primers in conjunction with Arm-PCR of CDR3 regions. The authors' processing: Spanning all samples, the identified segments comprised roughly 66 TRBV and some 14 TRBJ. TCRdb used MiXCR to reprocess the multiplex PCR reads, holding one entry per CDR3 protein. The V and J calls come from TCRdb's annotation, not from the publication. Among about 310,000 distinct CDR3 sequences listed, more than 20% were seen once. V gave up 4 bases and J gave up 2 bases, with 12 bases separating them. The CDR3 consists of 14 residues. The germline V gene has CDR1 SNHLY and CDR2 FYNNEI. Time point described: persistent/refractory GD, antithyroid drugs over 5 years with positive TRAb. PBMCs provided the RNA from which the TCR library was made.

The input for sequencing was peripheral blood mononuclear cells (PBMCs), taken when the disease was refractory, from a patient treated with antithyroid drugs. J is TRBJ2-7 and V is TRBV2, with D possibly TRBD2 on 5 matching bases. The TCR sequence derives from a female donor with Graves disease. CDR3 sequence: CASSGGNSPYEQYF. The CDR3 nucleotides are TGTGCCAGCAGTGGAGGGAACTCCCCCTACGAGCAGTACTTC.